The 25 T cell receptor beta chains below come from one sample, sequenced in a study of PD-L1 blockade in urothelial cancer. Time point denoted: pretreatment peripheral blood. Sequenced by immunoSEQ multiplex PCR; TCRdb stores in-frame clones only, minus some. This sample has 40,000 to 55,000 clones, with about 86% found just once. Sequenced here: PBMCs, sampled around atezolizumab (anti-PD-L1) treatment. The receptors here all came from a man between 60 and 75 years old with urothelial cancer.

CDR3 nucleotide sequence: TGTGCCAGCAGTCGGACAGGGGACGGCTACACCTTC. It codes for CASSRTGDGYTF. The gene calls are TRBV6-5 and TRBJ1-2, with TRBD1 matching 9 bases. This CDR3 has 12 residues. Germline CDR1 and CDR2: MNHEY and SVGAGI. V lost 5 bases, J lost 8 bases, and 3 bases stayed unmatched.

The chain has TRBV9 and TRBJ1-2; 10 bases line up with TRBD1. Trimming cost V 2 bases and J 8 bases; bases outside gene matches: 6. This CDR3 has 14 amino acids. Germline CDR1 reads SGDLS; CDR2 reads YYNGEE. The CDR3 sequence is CASSVGQGKSGYTF. In nucleotides, the CDR3 is TGTGCCAGCAGCGTGGGACAGGGGAAAAGCGGCTACACCTTC.

The V call is TRBV2, the J call TRBJ1-2, with a possible D match to TRBD1 (6 bases). With 6 bases removed from V and 4 bases from J, the gap between germline ends came to 15 bases. The CDR3 runs 14 residues. CDR1 and CDR2 (germline): SNHLY, FYNNEI. CDR3 DNA: TGTGCCAGCAGGAGGGGGTACAGTACCTATGGCTACACCTTC. This translates into CASRRGYSTYGYTF.

The chain has TRBV15 and TRBJ1-2; the match to TRBD1 covers 9 bases. From germline, CDR1 is LNHNV and CDR2 YYDKDF (reference sequence). V shed 1 base and J 8 bases; nucleotides not matched to a gene: 5. The CDR3 has 14 amino acids. Here the CDR3 DNA reads TGTGCCACCAGCAGAGGCCGACAGGGGGAGGGCTACACCTTC. The encoded protein is CATSRGRQGEGYTF.

This sequence joins TRBV6-1 and TRBJ2-7; D gene unclear. CDR1 MNHNS and CDR2 SASEGT come from the germline V gene. CDR3 length equals 11 residues. V gave up 8 bases and J gave up 7 bases, with 12 bases separating them. The CDR3 reads CASFGVPEQYF. The DNA for the CDR3 is TGTGCCAGCTTCGGAGTACCTGAGCAGTACTTC.

The chain uses TRBV29-1 and TRBJ1-2, with no clear D. The CDR3 extends over 13 amino acids. Germline CDR1 is SQVTM and CDR2 is ANQGSEA. V was cut by 4 bases and J by 3 bases, with 12 bases left in between. CDR3 sequence reads: CSVVGQVDYGYTF. The DNA of the CDR3 is TGCAGCGTTGTTGGCCAGGTGGACTATGGCTACACCTTC.

The table lists this clone with a count of one. CDR3 residues: CASRGGLAGGEQYF. The CDR3 DNA reads as TGCGCCAGCAGGGGGGGTCTAGCGGGAGGCGAGCAGTACTTC. The chain joins TRBV5-1 to TRBJ2-7; TRBD2 agrees at 11 bases. CDR3 size: 14 residues. Germline lookup yields CDR1 SGHRS and CDR2 YFSETQ. Trimming at V came to 5 bases and at J to 6 bases, leaving 7 bases not matched to a gene.

The chain carries TRBV7-9 and TRBJ2-4; TRBD1 might be the D (5 bases). Germline V gene sequence: CDR1 SEHNR, CDR2 FQNEAQ (reference sequence). Trimming removed 0 bases from V and 4 bases from J, with 13 bases in between. The CDR3 spans 16 residues. CDR3 in DNA: TGTGCCAGCAGCTTAGCGGGCAGGGAAGGGAAAAACATTCAGTACTTC. As protein: CASSLAGREGKNIQYF.

The genes are TRBV5-1 and TRBJ2-7, with 7 bases aligning to TRBD1. Germline V gene lookup returns CDR1 SGHRS and CDR2 YFSETQ. Trimming at V came to 4 bases and at J to 4 bases, leaving 2 bases not matched to a gene. There are 12 residues in the CDR3. The CDR3 DNA sequence: TGCGCCAGCAGCGGGACAGAATACGAGCAGTACTTC. This encodes CASSGTEYEQYF.

This chain uses TRBV18 with TRBJ2-7, with D perhaps TRBD1 (5 bases). This CDR3 spans 15 amino acids. Trimming pared 2 bases from V and 2 bases from J, leaving 13 bases between. CDR1 is KGHSH and CDR2 is LQKENI in the germline V gene. The CDR3 region is CASSPSSQGPYEQYF. The CDR3, as DNA: TGTGCCAGCTCACCATCGTCCCAGGGTCCCTACGAGCAGTACTTC. Using reference TRBV18 and TRBJ2-7 for the parts outside the CDR3, the full variable domain is NAGVMQNPRHLVRRRGQEARLRCSPMKGHSHVYWYRQLPEEGLKFMVYLQKENIIDESGMPKERFSAEFPKEGPSILRIQQVVRGDSAAYFCASSPSSQGPYEQYFGPGTRLTVT.

This clone was found a few times. The genes are TRBV19 and TRBJ1-5, with unresolved D. Germline-derived CDR1 and CDR2 are LNHDA and SQIVND (reference sequence). V dropped 5 bases and J dropped 11 bases, with 16 bases sitting between them. This CDR3 spans 13 amino acids. The CDR3 DNA reads as TGTGCCAGTAGTTACTTGGGAGGGAAGGCCCAGCATTTT. It encodes CASSYLGGKAQHF.

The J gene is TRBJ1-1, the V gene TRBV30; 7 bases align to TRBD1. There are 11 residues in the CDR3. V lost 5 bases, J lost 6 bases, and 3 bases stayed unmatched. Germline V lookup: CDR1 GTSNPN, CDR2 SVGIG (reference sequence). CDR3 protein: CAWGTGAEAFF. In DNA form, the CDR3 reads TGTGCCTGGGGTACAGGGGCTGAAGCTTTCTTT.

Turning to this clone: At one end the junction does not follow the germline gene, possibly because of a read error. This chain connects TRBV11-3 to TRBJ2-1; the D is unclear. The CDR3 consists of 15 residues. Germline V gene data show CDR1 as SGHNT and CDR2 as YENEEA. CDR3 in DNA: TGTGCCAGCAGCCTAGACGGCGGTTCCTACAATGAGCAGTTCTTC. It codes for CASSLDGGSYNEQFF.

The chain links TRBV30 to TRBJ2-3; 9 nucleotides match TRBD1. Germline CDR1 and CDR2: GTSNPN and SVGIG (reference sequence). This CDR3 region has 14 residues. V was clipped by 3 bases and J by 5 bases; unmatched bases: 6. CDR3 protein: CAWRRDRAEDTQYF. CDR3 coding DNA: TGTGCCTGGAGAAGGGACAGGGCAGAAGATACGCAGTATTTT.

The chain couples TRBV29-1 to TRBJ1-1, with D perhaps matching TRBD1 (5 bases). The ends were cut back, 1 base at V and 4 bases at J, with 13 bases in the middle. Germline V lookup: CDR1 SQVTM, CDR2 ANQGSEA. This CDR3 region has 14 residues. The CDR3 protein is CSVEGAGIGTEAFF. The CDR3 DNA is TGCAGCGTTGAAGGTGCAGGGATTGGCACTGAAGCTTTCTTT.

The rearrangement links TRBV9 to TRBJ2-1; no clear D. The CDR3 has 13 amino acids. The V gene lost 0 bases and the J gene lost 4 bases, with 5 bases spanning the gap. Germline V gene data show CDR1 as SGDLS and CDR2 as YYNGEE. Here the CDR3 DNA reads TGTGCCAGCAGCGTAGATGAGTACAATGAGCAGTTCTTC. Translated: CASSVDEYNEQFF.

V and J are TRBV5-1 and TRBJ2-3; 8 bases are a match to TRBD2. In germline, CDR1 is SGHRS, CDR2 YFSETQ. This CDR3 is built from 16 residues. Trimming cost V 3 bases and J 2 bases; bases outside gene matches: 8. In DNA, the CDR3 is TGCGCCAGCAGCTATATATTACTAGCGGCCACAGATACGCAGTATTTT. As protein: CASSYILLAATDTQYF.

This chain links TRBV9 with TRBJ2-7; TRBD1 matches at 8 bases. The CDR3 loop spans 14 amino acids. Per the germline V gene, CDR1 is SGDLS and CDR2 is YYNGEE. Unmatched junction bases numbered 8, after V lost 4 bases and J lost 5 bases. CDR3 sequence (DNA): TGTGCCAGCAGCTTACGACAGGGGAACGACGAGCAGTACTTC. Translating gives CASSLRQGNDEQYF.

The gene calls are TRBV2 and TRBJ1-5; D remains ambiguous. Germline-derived CDR1 and CDR2 are SNHLY and FYNNEI. The CDR3 runs to 15 residues. Trimming removed 7 bases at V and 0 bases at J, with 13 bases between. Written as DNA, the CDR3 is TGTGCCAGCAAATCTAGCCCCCTTAGCAATCAGCCCCAGCATTTT. This sequence encodes CASKSSPLSNQPQHF.

This clone was recorded once. The chain couples TRBV10-3 to TRBJ1-5, with unresolved D. CDR3 length equals 14 residues. With 11 bases removed from V and 2 bases from J, the gap between germline ends came to 16 bases. CDR1 is ENHRY, CDR2 SYGVKD, per germline. CDR3 in DNA: TGTGCCGTCCAGGCGGGCGAAGGCAATCAGCCCCAGCATTTT. This codes for CAVQAGEGNQPQHF.

The chain links TRBV30 to TRBJ2-7, with 8 bases matching TRBD1. V lost 7 bases to trimming and J lost 5 bases; unmatched junction nucleotides: 7. This CDR3 spans 12 amino acids. In germline, CDR1 is GTSNPN, CDR2 SVGIG (reference sequence). This CDR3 reads CASTTGVHEQYF. CDR3 bases: TGTGCCTCCACGACAGGGGTCCACGAGCAGTACTTC.

The V gene is TRBV7-9, the J gene TRBJ2-2; tentative D call: TRBD1 (6 bases). Germline lookup yields CDR1 SEHNR and CDR2 FQNEAQ (reference sequence). The CDR3 covers 15 residues. Trimming cost V 6 bases and J 0 bases, with 11 bases left between them. CDR3: CASSKTGPNTGELFF. The CDR3 nucleotides are TGTGCCAGCAGTAAGACAGGCCCGAACACCGGGGAGCTGTTTTTT.

The chain couples TRBV5-4 to TRBJ1-4, with no clear D. V shed 4 bases and J shed 6 bases, with 13 bases lying between them. The CDR3 consists of 14 residues. In germline, CDR1 is SGHNT, CDR2 YYREEE (reference sequence). The CDR3 region is CASSREVSDEKLFF. CDR3 sequence (DNA): TGTGCCAGCAGCCGGGAGGTTTCTGATGAAAAACTGTTTTTT.

The rearrangement uses TRBV15 and TRBJ2-1, with TRBD2 matching over 8 bases. The CDR3 length is 14 residues. With V trimmed by 0 bases and J by 8 bases, 3 bases remained unmatched. In germline, CDR1 is LNHNV, CDR2 YYDKDF (reference sequence). For the CDR3, the DNA is TGTGCCACCAGCAGAGAACTAGCGGATGATGAGCAGTTCTTC. This codes for CATSRELADDEQFF.

This chain links TRBV6-4 with TRBJ2-1, with a weak D call TRBD2 (5 bases). The CDR3 has 16 amino acids. Germline-derived CDR1 and CDR2 are MRHNA and SNTAGT. V lost 2 bases to trimming and J lost 0 bases, with 11 bases between them. CDR3 DNA: TGTGCCAGCAGTGACGTGGGAGTCAGCTCCTACAATGAGCAGTTCTTC. It encodes CASSDVGVSSYNEQFF.